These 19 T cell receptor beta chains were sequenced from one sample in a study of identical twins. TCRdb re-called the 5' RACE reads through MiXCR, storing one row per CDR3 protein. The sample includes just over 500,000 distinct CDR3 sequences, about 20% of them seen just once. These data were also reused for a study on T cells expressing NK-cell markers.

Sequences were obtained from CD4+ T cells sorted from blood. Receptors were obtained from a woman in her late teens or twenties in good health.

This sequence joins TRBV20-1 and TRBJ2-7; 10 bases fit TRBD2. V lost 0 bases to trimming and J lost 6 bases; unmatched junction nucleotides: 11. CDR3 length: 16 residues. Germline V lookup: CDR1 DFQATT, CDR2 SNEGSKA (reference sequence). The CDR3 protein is CSARDHASGSGGEQYF. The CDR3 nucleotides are TGCAGTGCTAGAGATCATGCTAGCGGGAGTGGTGGCGAGCAGTACTTC.

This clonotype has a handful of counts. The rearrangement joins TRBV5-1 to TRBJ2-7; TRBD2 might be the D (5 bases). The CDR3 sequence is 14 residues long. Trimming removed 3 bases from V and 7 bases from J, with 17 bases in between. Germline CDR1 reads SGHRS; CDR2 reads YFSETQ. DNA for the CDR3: TGCGCCAGCAGCTCCCGGGGTACGGGAAGGGAGCAGTACTTC. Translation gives CASSSRGTGREQYF.

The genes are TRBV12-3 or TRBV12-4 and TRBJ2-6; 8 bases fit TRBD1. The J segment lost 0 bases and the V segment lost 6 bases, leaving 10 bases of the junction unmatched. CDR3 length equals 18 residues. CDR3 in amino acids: CASRSRDRPNSGANVLTF. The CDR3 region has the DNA TGTGCCAGCAGATCCCGGGACAGGCCGAACTCTGGGGCCAACGTCCTGACTTTC.

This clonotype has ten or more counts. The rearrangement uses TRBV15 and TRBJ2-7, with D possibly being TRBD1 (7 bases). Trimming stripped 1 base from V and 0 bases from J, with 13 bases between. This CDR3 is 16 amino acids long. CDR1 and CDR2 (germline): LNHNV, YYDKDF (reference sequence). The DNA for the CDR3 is TGTGCCACCAGCAGAGCCCGACAGGGAGGCTCCTACGAGCAGTACTTC. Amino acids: CATSRARQGGSYEQYF. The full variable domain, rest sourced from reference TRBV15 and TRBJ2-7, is DAMVIQNPRYQVTQFGKPVTLSCSQTLNHNVMYWYQQKSSQAPKLLFHYYDKDFNNEADTPDNFQSRRPNTSFCFLDIRSPGLGDTAMYLCATSRARQGGSYEQYFGPGTRLTVT.

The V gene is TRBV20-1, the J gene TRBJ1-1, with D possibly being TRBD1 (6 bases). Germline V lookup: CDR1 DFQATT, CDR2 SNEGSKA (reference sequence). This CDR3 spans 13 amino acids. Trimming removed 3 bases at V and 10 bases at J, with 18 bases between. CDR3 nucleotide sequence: TGCAGTGCTAGTTATCGCGGGGGCCTGGTAGCTTTCTTT. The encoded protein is CSASYRGGLVAFF.

The CDR3 is CASSFTGSTEAFF. The CDR3 nucleotides are TGTGCCAGCAGCTTCACAGGGTCCACTGAAGCTTTCTTT. The rearrangement joins TRBV12-3 or TRBV12-4 to TRBJ1-1; weak D call: TRBD1 (6 bases). The CDR3 covers 13 residues. The V end was cut by 6 bases, the J end by 4 bases, with 12 bases between.

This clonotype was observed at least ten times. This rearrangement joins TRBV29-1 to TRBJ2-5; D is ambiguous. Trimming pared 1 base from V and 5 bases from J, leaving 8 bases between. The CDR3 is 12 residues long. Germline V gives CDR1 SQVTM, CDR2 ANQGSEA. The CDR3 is CSVEAGFETQYF. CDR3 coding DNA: TGCAGCGTTGAAGCAGGTTTCGAGACCCAGTACTTC.

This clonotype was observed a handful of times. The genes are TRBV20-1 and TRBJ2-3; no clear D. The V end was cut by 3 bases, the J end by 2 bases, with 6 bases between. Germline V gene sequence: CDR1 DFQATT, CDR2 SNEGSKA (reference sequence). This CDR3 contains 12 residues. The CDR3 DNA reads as TGCAGTGCTAGCGATTACACAGATACGCAGTATTTT. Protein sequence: CSASDYTDTQYF.

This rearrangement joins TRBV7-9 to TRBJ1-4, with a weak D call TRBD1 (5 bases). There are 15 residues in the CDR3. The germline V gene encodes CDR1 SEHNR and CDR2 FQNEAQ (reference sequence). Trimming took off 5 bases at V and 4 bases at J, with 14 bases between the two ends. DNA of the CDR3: TGTGCCAGCAGCGCTGGGACGGCCCGTAATGAAAAACTGTTTTTT. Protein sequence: CASSAGTARNEKLFF.

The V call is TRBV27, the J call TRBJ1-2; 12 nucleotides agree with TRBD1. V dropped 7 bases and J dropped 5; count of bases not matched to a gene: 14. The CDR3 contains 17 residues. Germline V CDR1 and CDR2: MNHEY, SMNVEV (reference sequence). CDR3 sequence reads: CASNPWGTGGEGYGYTF. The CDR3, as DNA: TGTGCCAGCAATCCATGGGGGACAGGGGGCGAGGGATATGGCTACACCTTC.

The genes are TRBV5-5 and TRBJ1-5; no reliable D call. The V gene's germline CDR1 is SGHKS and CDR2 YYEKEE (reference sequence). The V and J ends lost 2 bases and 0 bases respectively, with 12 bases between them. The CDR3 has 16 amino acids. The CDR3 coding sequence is TGTGCCAGCAGCTTCGGTCGAGAGAATAGCAATCAGCCCCAGCATTTT. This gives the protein CASSFGRENSNQPQHF. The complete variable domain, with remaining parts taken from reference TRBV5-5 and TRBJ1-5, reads DAGVTQSPTHLIKTRGQQVTLRCSPISGHKSVSWYQQVLGQGPQFIFQYYEKEERGRGNFPDRFSARQFPNYSSELNVNALLLGDSALYLCASSFGRENSNQPQHFGDGTRLSIL.

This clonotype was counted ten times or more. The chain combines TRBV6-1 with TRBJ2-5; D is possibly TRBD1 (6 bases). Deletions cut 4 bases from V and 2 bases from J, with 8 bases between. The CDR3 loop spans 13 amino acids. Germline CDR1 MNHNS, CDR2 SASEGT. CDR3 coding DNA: TGTGCCAGCAGTGGGACAGTACAAGAGACCCAGTACTTC. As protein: CASSGTVQETQYF.

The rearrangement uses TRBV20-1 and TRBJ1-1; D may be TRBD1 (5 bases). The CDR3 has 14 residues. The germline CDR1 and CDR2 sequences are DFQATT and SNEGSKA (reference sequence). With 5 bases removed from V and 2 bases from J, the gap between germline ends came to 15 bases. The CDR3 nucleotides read TGCAGTGCTTACCTCGGACACCACAACACTGAAGCTTTCTTT. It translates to CSAYLGHHNTEAFF.

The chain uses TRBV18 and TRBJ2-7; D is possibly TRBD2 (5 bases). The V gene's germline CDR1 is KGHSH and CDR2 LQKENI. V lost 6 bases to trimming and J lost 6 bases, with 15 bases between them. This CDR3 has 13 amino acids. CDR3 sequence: CASSAGSAAEQYF. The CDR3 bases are TGTGCCAGCTCGGCCGGGTCAGCGGCCGAGCAGTACTTC.

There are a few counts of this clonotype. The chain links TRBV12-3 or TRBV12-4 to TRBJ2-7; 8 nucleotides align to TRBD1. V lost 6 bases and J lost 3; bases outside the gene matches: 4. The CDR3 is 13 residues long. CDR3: CASRQTGVYEQYF. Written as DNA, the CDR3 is TGTGCCAGCAGACAGACAGGGGTCTACGAGCAGTACTTC.

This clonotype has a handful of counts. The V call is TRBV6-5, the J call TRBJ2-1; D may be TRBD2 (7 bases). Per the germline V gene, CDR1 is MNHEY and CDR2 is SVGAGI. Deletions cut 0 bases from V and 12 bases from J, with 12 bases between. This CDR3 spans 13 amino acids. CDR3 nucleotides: TGTGCCAGCAGTTACTCTGGGGGGGCAAGGCAGTTCTTC. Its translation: CASSYSGGARQFF.

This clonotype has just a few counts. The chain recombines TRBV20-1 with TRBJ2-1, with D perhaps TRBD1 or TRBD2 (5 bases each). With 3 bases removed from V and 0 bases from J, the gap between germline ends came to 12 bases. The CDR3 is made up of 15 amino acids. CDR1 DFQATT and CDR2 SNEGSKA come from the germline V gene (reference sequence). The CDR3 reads CSASRGPRSYNEQFF. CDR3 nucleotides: TGCAGTGCTAGCCGGGGACCTCGCTCCTACAATGAGCAGTTCTTC.

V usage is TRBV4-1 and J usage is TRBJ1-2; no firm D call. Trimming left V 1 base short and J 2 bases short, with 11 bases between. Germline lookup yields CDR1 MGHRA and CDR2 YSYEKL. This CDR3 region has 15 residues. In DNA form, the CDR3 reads TGCGCCAGCAGCCAAGTCCCGACGGGCAACTATGGCTACACCTTC. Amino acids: CASSQVPTGNYGYTF.

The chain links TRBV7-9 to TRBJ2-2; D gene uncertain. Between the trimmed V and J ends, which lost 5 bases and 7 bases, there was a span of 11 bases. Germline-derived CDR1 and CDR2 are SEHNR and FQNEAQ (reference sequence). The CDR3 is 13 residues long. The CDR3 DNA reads TGTGCCAGCAGCCCAAACCTGCTCGGGGAGCTGTTTTTT. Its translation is CASSPNLLGELFF.